This entry describes one T cell receptor beta chain. The antigen is unknown. The sample comes from a study of T cell responses to AZD1222 COVID-19 vaccine. Study findings and constraints: It was only 6 or 7 AZD1222 recipients who were seropositive at baseline.

This CDR3 is built from 13 residues. Germline loops: CDR1 SGHNT, CDR2 YYREEE (reference sequence). V dropped 5 bases and J dropped 7; count of bases not matched to a gene: 7. Profiled with immunoSEQ multiplex PCR; TCRdb holds only in-frame clones, not every one. The data contain tens of thousands of clones, roughly nine tenths of them seen just once; the ten biggest clones take up over 7.5%. Sequencing used peripheral blood, obtained 28 days after the second AZD1222 dose. This chain joins TRBV5-4 and TRBJ2-3, with 7 bases lining up with TRBD2. This sequence was found in an adult who received the AZD1222 COVID-19 vaccine. DNA of the CDR3: TGTGCCAGCAGAGATCTAGCGGTGCATACGCAGTATTTT. Translated: CASRDLAVHTQYF.